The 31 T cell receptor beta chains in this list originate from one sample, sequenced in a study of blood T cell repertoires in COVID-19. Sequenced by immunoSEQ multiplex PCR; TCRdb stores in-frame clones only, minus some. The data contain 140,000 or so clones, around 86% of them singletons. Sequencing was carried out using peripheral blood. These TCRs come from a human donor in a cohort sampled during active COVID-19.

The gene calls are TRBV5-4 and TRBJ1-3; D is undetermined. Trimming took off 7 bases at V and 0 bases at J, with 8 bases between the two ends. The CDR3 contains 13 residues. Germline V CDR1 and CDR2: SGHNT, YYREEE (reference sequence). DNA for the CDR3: TGTGCCAGCGAGTCGAGCTCTGGAAACACCATATATTTT. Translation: CASESSSGNTIYF.

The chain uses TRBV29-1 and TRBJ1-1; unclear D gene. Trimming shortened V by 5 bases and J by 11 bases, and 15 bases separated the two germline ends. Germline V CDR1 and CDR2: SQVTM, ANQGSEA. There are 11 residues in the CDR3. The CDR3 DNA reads TGCAGCGTTCAAAGGAGTGGAGAGGCTTTCTTT. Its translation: CSVQRSGEAFF.

The CDR3 sequence is CASSPVRVSGIHNEQFF. The CDR3 bases are TGTGCCAGCAGCCCGGTAAGAGTTAGCGGGATCCACAATGAGCAGTTCTTC. This sequence joins TRBV5-4 and TRBJ2-1, with TRBD2 identical over 8 bases. This CDR3 is 17 amino acids long. J lost 5 bases, V lost 4 bases, and 14 bases had no gene match. Germline V gives CDR1 SGHNT, CDR2 YYREEE (reference sequence). The variable domain in full, completed from reference TRBV5-4 and TRBJ2-1, reads ETGVTQSPTHLIKTRGQQVTLRCSSQSGHNTVSWYQQALGQGPQFIFQYYREEENGRGNFPPRFSGLQFPNYSSELNVNALELDDSALYLCASSPVRVSGIHNEQFFGPGTRLTVL.

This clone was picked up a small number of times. In DNA form, the CDR3 reads TGTGCCAGCAACGAAGGGGGGGGCAAGGGCAACACTGAAGCTTTCTTT. Translated, it gives CASNEGGGKGNTEAFF. The chain employs TRBV28 and TRBJ1-1; perhaps TRBD1 as D (6 bases). V lost 7 bases and J lost 2, with 20 bases in between. The germline CDR1 and CDR2 sequences are MDHEN and SYDVKM. This CDR3 contains 16 residues. The complete variable domain, with remaining parts taken from reference TRBV28 and TRBJ1-1, reads DVKVTQSSRYLVKRTGEKVFLECVQDMDHENMFWYRQDPGLGLRLIYFSYDVKMKEKGDIPEGYSVSREKKERFSLILESASTNQTSMYLCASNEGGGKGNTEAFFGQGTRLTVV.

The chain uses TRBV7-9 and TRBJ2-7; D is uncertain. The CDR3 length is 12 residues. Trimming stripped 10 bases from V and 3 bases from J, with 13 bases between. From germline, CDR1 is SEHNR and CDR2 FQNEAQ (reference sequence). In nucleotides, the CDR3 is TGTGCCATCCTGACCCGGAGCTACGAGCAGTACTTC. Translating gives CAILTRSYEQYF.

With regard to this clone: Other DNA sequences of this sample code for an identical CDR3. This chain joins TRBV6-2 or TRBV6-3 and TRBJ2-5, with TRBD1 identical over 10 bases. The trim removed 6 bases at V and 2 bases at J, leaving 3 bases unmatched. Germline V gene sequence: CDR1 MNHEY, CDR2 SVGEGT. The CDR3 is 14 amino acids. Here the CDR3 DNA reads TGTGCCAGCAGCCTGGACAGGGGGCAAGAGACCCAGTACTTC. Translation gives CASSLDRGQETQYF.

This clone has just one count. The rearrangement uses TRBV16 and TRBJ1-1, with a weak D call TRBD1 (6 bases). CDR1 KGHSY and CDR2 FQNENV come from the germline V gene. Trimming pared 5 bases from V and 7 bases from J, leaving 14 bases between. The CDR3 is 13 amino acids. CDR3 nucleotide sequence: TGTGCCAGCAGCACAGCGAGAGGGGGTGAAGCTTTCTTT. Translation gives CASSTARGGEAFF.

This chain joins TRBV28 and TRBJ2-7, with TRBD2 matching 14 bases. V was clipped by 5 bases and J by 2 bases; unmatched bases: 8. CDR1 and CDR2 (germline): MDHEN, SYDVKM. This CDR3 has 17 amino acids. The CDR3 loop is CASSLPGLAGVAYEQYF. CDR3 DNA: TGTGCCAGCAGTCTTCCGGGACTAGCGGGAGTGGCCTACGAGCAGTACTTC.

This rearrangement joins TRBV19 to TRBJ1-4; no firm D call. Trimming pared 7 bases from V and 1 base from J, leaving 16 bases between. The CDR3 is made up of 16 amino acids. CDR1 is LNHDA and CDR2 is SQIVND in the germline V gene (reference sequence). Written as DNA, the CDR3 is TGTGCCAGTAAACTGTATTATCGAGGAACTAATGAAAAACTGTTTTTT. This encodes CASKLYYRGTNEKLFF.

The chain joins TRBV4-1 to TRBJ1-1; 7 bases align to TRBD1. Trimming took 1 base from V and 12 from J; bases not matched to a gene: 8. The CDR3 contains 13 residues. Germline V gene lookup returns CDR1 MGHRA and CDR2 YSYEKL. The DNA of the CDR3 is TGCGCCAGCAGCCAAGGCCTAGACAGGGATTCTTTCTTT. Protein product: CASSQGLDRDSFF.

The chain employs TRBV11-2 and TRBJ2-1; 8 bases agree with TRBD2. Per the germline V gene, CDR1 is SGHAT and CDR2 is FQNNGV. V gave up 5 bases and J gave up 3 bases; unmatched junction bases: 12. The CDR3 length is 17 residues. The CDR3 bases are TGTGCCAGCAGCCGGACTAGCCGAGACCGTGACTACAATGAGCAGTTCTTC. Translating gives CASSRTSRDRDYNEQFF.

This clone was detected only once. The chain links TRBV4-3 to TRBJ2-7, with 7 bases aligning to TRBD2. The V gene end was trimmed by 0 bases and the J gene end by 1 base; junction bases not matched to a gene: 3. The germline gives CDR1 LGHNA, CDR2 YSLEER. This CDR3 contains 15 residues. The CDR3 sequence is CASSQDGTTSYEQYF. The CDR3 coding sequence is TGCGCCAGCAGCCAAGACGGGACTACATCCTACGAGCAGTACTTC.

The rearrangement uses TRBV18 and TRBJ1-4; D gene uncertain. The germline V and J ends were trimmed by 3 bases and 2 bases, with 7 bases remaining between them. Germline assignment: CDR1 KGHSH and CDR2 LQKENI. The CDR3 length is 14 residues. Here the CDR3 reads CASSPLGTNEKLFF. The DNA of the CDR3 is TGTGCCAGCTCACCCCTCGGTACTAATGAAAAACTGTTTTTT.

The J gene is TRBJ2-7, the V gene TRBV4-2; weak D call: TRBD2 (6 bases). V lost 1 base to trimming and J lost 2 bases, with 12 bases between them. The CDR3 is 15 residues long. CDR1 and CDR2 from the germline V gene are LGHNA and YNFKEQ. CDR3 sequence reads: CASSQVGGSAYEQYF. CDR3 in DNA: TGTGCCAGCAGCCAAGTTGGAGGGTCCGCCTACGAGCAGTACTTC.

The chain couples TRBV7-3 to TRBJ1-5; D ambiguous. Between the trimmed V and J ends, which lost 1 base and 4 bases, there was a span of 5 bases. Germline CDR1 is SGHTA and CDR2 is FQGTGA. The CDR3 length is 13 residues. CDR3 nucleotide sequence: TGTGCCAGCAGCTTAAACGCGAATCAGCCCCAGCATTTT. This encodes CASSLNANQPQHF.

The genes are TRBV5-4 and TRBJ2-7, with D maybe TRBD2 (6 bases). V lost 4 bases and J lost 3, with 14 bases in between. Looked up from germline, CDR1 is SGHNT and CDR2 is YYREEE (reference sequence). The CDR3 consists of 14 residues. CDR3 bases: TGTGCCAGCAGCCCGGACGGCGGGATCTACGAGCAGTACTTC. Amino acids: CASSPDGGIYEQYF.

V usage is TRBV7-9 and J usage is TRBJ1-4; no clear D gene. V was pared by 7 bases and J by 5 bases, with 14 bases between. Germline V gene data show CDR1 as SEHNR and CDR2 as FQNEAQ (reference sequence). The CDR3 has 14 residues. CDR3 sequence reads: CASTRLTGNEKLFF. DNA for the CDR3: TGTGCCAGCACTCGGTTAACGGGAAATGAAAAACTGTTTTTT.

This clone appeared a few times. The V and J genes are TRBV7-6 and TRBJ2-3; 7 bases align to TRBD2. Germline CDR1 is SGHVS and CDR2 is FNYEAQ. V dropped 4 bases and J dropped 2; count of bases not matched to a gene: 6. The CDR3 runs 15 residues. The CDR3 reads CASSWGGSITDTQYF. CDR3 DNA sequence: TGTGCCAGCAGCTGGGGCGGGAGTATCACAGATACGCAGTATTTT.

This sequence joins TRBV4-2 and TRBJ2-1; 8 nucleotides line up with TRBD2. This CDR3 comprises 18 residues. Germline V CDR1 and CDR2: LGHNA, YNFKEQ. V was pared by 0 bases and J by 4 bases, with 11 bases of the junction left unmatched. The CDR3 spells CASSQDFSSGGRYNEQFF. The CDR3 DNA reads TGTGCCAGCAGCCAAGATTTTTCGAGCGGGGGCAGGTACAATGAGCAGTTCTTC.

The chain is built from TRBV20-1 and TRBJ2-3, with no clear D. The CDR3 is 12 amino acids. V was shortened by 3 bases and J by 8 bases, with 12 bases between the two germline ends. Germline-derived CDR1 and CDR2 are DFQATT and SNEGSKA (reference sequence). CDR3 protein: CSASYGSRTQYF. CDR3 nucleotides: TGCAGTGCTAGTTATGGTAGCCGTACGCAGTATTTT.

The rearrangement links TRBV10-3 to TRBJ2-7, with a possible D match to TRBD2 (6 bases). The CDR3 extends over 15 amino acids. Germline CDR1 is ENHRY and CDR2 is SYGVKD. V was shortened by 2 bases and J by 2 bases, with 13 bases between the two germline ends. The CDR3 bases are TGTGCCATCAGTGAGGGGGACCCGGGGGCCTACGAGCAGTACTTC. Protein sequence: CAISEGDPGAYEQYF.

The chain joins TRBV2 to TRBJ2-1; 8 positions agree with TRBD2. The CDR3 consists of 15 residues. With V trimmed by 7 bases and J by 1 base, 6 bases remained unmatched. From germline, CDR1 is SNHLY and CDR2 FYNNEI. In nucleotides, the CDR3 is TGTGCCAGCAACCGAGGACTAGCTTCCTACAATGAGCAGTTCTTC. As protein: CASNRGLASYNEQFF.

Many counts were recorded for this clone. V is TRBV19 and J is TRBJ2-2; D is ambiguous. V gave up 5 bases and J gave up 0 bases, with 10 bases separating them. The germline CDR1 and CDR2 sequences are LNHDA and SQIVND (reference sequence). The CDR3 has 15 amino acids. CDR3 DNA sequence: TGTGCCAGTAGTGTAATCGACACGAACACCGGGGAGCTGTTTTTT. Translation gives CASSVIDTNTGELFF.

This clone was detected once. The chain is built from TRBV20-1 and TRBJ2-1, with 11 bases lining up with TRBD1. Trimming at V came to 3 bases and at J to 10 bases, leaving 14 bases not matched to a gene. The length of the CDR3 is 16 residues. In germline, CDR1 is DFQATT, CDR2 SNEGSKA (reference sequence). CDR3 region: CSASDFRDRGYAEQFF. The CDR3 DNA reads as TGCAGTGCTAGTGATTTCCGGGACAGGGGGTATGCGGAGCAGTTCTTC.

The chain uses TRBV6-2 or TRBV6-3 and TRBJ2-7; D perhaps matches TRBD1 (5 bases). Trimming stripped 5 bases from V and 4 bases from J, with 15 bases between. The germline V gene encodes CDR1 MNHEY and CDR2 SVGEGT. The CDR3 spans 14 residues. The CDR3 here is CASSGAEIIYEQYF. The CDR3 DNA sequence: TGTGCCAGCAGTGGGGCAGAGATAATATACGAGCAGTACTTC.

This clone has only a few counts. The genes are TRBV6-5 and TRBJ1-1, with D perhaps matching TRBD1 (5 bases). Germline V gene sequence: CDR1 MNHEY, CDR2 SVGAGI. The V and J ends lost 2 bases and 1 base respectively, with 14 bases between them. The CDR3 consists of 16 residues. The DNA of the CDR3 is TGTGCCAGCAGTTACCTGGGGACTCATGGGAACACTGAAGCTTTCTTT. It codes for CASSYLGTHGNTEAFF.

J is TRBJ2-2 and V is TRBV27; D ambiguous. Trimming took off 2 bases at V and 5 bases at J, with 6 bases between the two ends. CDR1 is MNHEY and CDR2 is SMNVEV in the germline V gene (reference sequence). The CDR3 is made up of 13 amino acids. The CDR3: CASSLRLTGELFF. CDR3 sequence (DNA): TGTGCCAGCAGTTTACGTCTTACCGGGGAGCTGTTTTTT.

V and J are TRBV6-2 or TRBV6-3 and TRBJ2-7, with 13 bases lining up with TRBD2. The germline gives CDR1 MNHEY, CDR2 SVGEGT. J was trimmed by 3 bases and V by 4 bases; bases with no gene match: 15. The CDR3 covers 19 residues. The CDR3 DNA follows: TGTGCCAGCAGTTCAACGACTAGCGGGAGGATTGCGGCCTACTACGAGCAGTACTTC. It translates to CASSSTTSGRIAAYYEQYF.

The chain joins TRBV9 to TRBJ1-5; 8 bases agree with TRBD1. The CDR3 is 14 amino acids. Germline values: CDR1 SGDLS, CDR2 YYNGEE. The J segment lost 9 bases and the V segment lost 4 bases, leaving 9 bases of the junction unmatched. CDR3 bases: TGTGCCAGCAGCCCCGGACAGGGTCTGGGGCCCCAGCATTTT. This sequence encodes CASSPGQGLGPQHF.

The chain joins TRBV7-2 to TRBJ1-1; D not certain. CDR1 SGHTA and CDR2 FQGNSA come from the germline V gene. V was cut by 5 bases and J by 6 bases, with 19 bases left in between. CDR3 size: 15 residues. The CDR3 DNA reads TGTGCCAGCAGCCCCCAGTCGGGGATTGGATCTGAAGCTTTCTTT. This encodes CASSPQSGIGSEAFF.

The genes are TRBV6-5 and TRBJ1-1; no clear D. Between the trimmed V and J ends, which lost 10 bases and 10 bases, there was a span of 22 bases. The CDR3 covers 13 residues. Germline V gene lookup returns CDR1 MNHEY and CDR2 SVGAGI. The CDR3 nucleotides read TGTGCCACAATCCCCCTAGGGAGGGCTGGAGCTTTCTTT. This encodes CATIPLGRAGAFF.